This TCR beta chain is from a study of blood T cells in healthy people across ages (dated by TCRdb to between 2014 and 2017). As for the study more broadly: Template switching captured roughly one uniquely barcoded TCR beta cDNA molecule per two T cells in model experiments. To track age-related changes in TCR beta repertoire diversity, the study relied on deep sequencing normalized with unique cDNA molecular identifiers. Donors were grouped into four age groups: young (average approximately 15 years), middle-aged (under 40), aged (around 60) and long-lived (just over 80). To avoid experimental bias, donors of different ages were spread randomly across the sequencing lanes. Using the same blood draw, the study looked at two additional independent replicas of 1 million unique cDNA reads for two donors, one aged 18 to 30 and the other aged 80 or older.

Looking up the germline V gene yields CDR1 SQVTM and CDR2 ANQGSEA. The CDR3 runs 13 residues from the cysteine to the phenylalanine. This entry keeps only the CDR3 DNA: 39 bases, framed from base 1. Relative to germline, V is missing 6 bases and J is missing 6 bases, with 6 bases of the junction outside any gene match. In its sample, this clonotype was seen a few times. The target of this receptor is not known. Base qualities are not provided; no much larger clone lies one nucleotide away. Broader findings and caveats from the paper: Compared with the aged group, the long-lived group had more naive CD4+ T cells, fewer expanded clones and increased TCR diversity, a pattern suggesting age selection. A strong correlation was found between observed TCR beta diversity and the percentage of naive T cells measured by flow cytometry. Because the CMV infection status of the donors was unknown, age-related changes in expanded clonotypes may potentially have been confounded. As age increased, observed TCR beta diversity per million T cells dropped in a roughly linear way, and a significant reduction was already evident by age about 40. Total diversity estimates from one million sequenced T cells were considered lower bounds and underestimates. Since profiling was done on bulk unsorted PBMCs, naive and antigen-experienced compartments could not be conclusively compared.

The donors were roughly 39 Caucasian individuals from Russia, aged 6 to 90 years, who were systemically healthy. Roughly 10 milliliters of peripheral blood were drawn from each donor into EDTA-treated Vacutainer tubes. Ficoll-Paque density-gradient centrifugation was used to isolate PBMCs, with at least 7 million per sample. Total RNA, at least 6 micrograms per sample, was extracted from PBMCs with Trizol reagent. The percentages of naive CD45RAhigh/CD27high T cells were determined by flow cytometry on a PBMC aliquot from every donor. Libraries were built with 5' RACE. Instrument used: Illumina HiSeq 2500. The second PCR ran for about 7 to 11 cycles and used a J-beta primer mix along with a sample-barcoded 5' primer. A template-switch 5' adaptor carrying 12 random nucleotides introduced a unique molecular identifier onto each TCR beta cDNA molecule. At least 3 million CDR3-containing paired-end reads were obtained from each sample. The Mint cDNA synthesis kit, primed by a TRBC-specific oligonucleotide, was used to synthesize first-strand cDNA from all RNA. Following uracil-DNA glycosylase treatment, a first 18-cycle PCR with universal primers M1SS and BC2_uni_R was performed on all cDNA. As for how the authors treated the data: For normalization, 1 million high-quality reads were randomly selected from each sample, with every read carrying a distinct molecular identifier. Instead of being binned into consensus sequences, reads that shared molecular identifiers were thrown out. CDR3 identification, clonotype clustering and error correction used MiTCR with a Q25 quality threshold and the strictest error-elimination algorithm. A nonparametric unseen species model with Euler transformation was used to estimate a lower bound on total TCR beta diversity. The public reads were run again by TCRdb, first through fastp at Q25 and then through MiXCR, and only productive beta chains were kept. Records with the same CDR3 protein are collapsed into one entry carrying the most frequent genes and DNA. TCRdb's processing, not the authors' own work, is the source of the V and J calls. The sample table records 1.5 million or so distinct CDR3 sequences; about 45% of these occur just once. The top ten constitute more than 4% of the sample.

Sequencing used blood. The receptor was derived from a woman aged 18-30 years in good health. The sequence links TRBV29-1 to TRBJ1-2, with 11 bases matching TRBD1. The sequenced DNA: TGCAGCGTGCGGGGACAGGGGGTTAATGGCTACACCTTC. This sequence encodes CSVRGQGVNGYTF.